Presented here are 18 T cell receptor beta chains from one specimen sequenced in a study of shared clonotypes between healthy human individuals. Method: immunoSEQ multiplex PCR; TCRdb's copy keeps in-frame clones and lacks some. The data hold a few million clones, with roughly nine tenths observed a single time. Sequenced material: naive CD4+ T cells sorted from blood. Subset specified: CD45RA+ positively selected. These receptors originate from a man younger than 35 in good health.

The genes are TRBV9 and TRBJ2-3; D gene uncertain. Germline loops: CDR1 SGDLS, CDR2 YYNGEE. The V gene lost 0 bases and the J gene lost 6 bases, with 11 bases spanning the gap. The CDR3 is 14 residues long. In DNA, the CDR3 is TGTGCCAGCAGCGTAGACCGGCGAAGTGATACGCAGTATTTT. Encoded protein: CASSVDRRSDTQYF.

This clone was seen once. The V call is TRBV5-1, the J call TRBJ1-6; 8 bases are shared with TRBD1. This CDR3 comprises 15 residues. Losses at the gene ends were 5 bases for V and 7 bases for J; bases not matched to a gene: 8. Germline CDR1 is SGHRS and CDR2 is YFSETQ. As DNA, the CDR3 is TGCGCCAGCAGACGAGGACAGGGAGGGAATTCACCCCTCCACTTT. Translation gives CASRRGQGGNSPLHF. Complete variable domain (other parts from reference TRBV5-1 and TRBJ1-6): KAGVTQTPRYLIKTRGQQVTLSCSPISGHRSVSWYQQTPGQGLQFLFEYFSETQRNKGNFPGRFSGRQFSNSRSEMNVSTLELGDSALYLCASRRGQGGNSPLHFGNGTRLTVT.

CDR3 sequence (DNA): TGTGCCAGCAGCGGGACTAGCACTTCCTACGAGCAGTACTTC. Residues: CASSGTSTSYEQYF. The genes are TRBV9 and TRBJ2-7; 8 positions match TRBD2. Germline V CDR1 and CDR2: SGDLS, YYNGEE. The J segment lost 1 base and the V segment lost 3 bases, leaving 3 bases of the junction unmatched. The CDR3 length is 14 residues.

J is TRBJ2-1 and V is TRBV9; 8 bases fit TRBD2. After removal of 2 bases from V and 5 bases from J, the junction contained 6 bases not matched to a gene. Per the germline V gene, CDR1 is SGDLS and CDR2 is YYNGEE. The CDR3 totals 15 residues. The chain's CDR3 is CASSVGTRGDNEQFF. CDR3 in DNA: TGTGCCAGCAGCGTGGGGACTAGGGGAGACAATGAGCAGTTCTTC.

This chain uses TRBV6-1 with TRBJ1-1, with D unclear. Germline CDR1 reads MNHNS; CDR2 reads SASEGT. The CDR3 has 13 amino acids. The germline V and J ends were trimmed by 4 bases and 0 bases, with 6 bases remaining between them. CDR3 DNA sequence: TGTGCCAGCAGTGCGACAATGAACACTGAAGCTTTCTTT. Its translation: CASSATMNTEAFF.

With regard to this clone: The same CDR3 also results from other DNA sequences found in this sample. Written as DNA, the CDR3 is TGTGCCAGCAGTCCCGGGACCGTTGGAAACACCATATATTTT. Its translation: CASSPGTVGNTIYF. The chain carries TRBV2 and TRBJ1-3; a possible D gene is TRBD1 (5 bases). The V end lost 5 bases, the J end lost 3 bases, and 11 bases lay between the germline ends. This CDR3 has 14 residues. The germline V gene encodes CDR1 SNHLY and CDR2 FYNNEI. Variable domain in full (rest from reference TRBV2 and TRBJ1-3): EPEVTQTPSHQVTQMGQEVILRCVPISNHLYFYWYRQILGQKVEFLVSFYNNEISEKSEIFDDQFSVERPDGSNFTLKIRSTKLEDSAMYFCASSPGTVGNTIYFGEGSWLTVV.

Concerning this clone: Within the sample, other DNA sequences also encode this same CDR3. The rearrangement joins TRBV30 to TRBJ1-6, with D possibly matching TRBD1 (5 bases). The CDR3 loop spans 15 amino acids. Per germline, CDR1 GTSNPN and CDR2 SVGIG (reference sequence). V lost 0 bases and J 6 bases, leaving 12 bases between the germline ends. The CDR3 coding sequence is TGTGCCTGGAGTGTAAAGGGGCAGGGTAATTCACCCCTCCACTTT. Its translation: CAWSVKGQGNSPLHF.

This clone was seen more than once but under ten times. This rearrangement joins TRBV30 to TRBJ1-1; tentatively, D is TRBD1 (5 bases). V was shortened by 0 bases and J by 4 bases, with 12 bases between the two germline ends. In germline, CDR1 is GTSNPN, CDR2 SVGIG (reference sequence). The CDR3 spans 14 residues. Written as DNA, the CDR3 is TGTGCCTGGAGTGTACGGCAGGGTAGCACTGAAGCTTTCTTT. Protein product: CAWSVRQGSTEAFF.

The chain couples TRBV28 to TRBJ2-3; perhaps TRBD2 as D (5 bases). The ends were cut back, 3 bases at V and 1 base at J, with 5 bases in the middle. Germline CDR1 MDHEN, CDR2 SYDVKM. The CDR3 loop spans 13 amino acids. This CDR3 is CASSFGGTDTQYF. CDR3 coding DNA: TGTGCCAGCAGTTTCGGGGGCACAGATACGCAGTATTTT.

This rearrangement joins TRBV25-1 to TRBJ2-6, with D possibly TRBD2 on 6 matching bases. The CDR3 runs 15 residues. Germline V lookup: CDR1 MGHDK, CDR2 SYGVNS. Trimming removed 4 bases at V and 9 bases at J, with 16 bases between. CDR3 protein: CASSGDGGLGNVLTF. The CDR3 DNA reads as TGTGCCAGCAGTGGGGACGGGGGATTGGGCAACGTCCTGACTTTC.

This clone was counted a single time. This sample also contains other DNA sequences that code for the same CDR3. The chain recombines TRBV30 with TRBJ1-6; D may be TRBD1 (6 bases). The CDR3 spans 13 residues. Trimming pared 0 bases from V and 9 bases from J, leaving 9 bases between. Germline V CDR1 and CDR2: GTSNPN, SVGIG (reference sequence). In DNA form, the CDR3 reads TGTGCCTGGAGTGTGGGGGGCGGTTCACCCCTCCACTTT. Translated: CAWSVGGGSPLHF.

This clone was detected once. The chain employs TRBV9 and TRBJ2-1, with D perhaps being TRBD1 or TRBD2 (6 bases each). The CDR3 spans 16 residues. The V gene's germline CDR1 is SGDLS and CDR2 YYNGEE. Trimming shortened V by 0 bases and J by 9 bases, and 19 bases separated the two germline ends. DNA of the CDR3: TGTGCCAGCAGCGTAGAGGGGGGCGTTAAATGGGGTGAGCAGTTCTTC. Protein: CASSVEGGVKWGEQFF.

As regards this clone: This same CDR3 is encoded by further DNA sequences in the sample. V gene TRBV6-5 combines with J gene TRBJ2-7; no definite D call. CDR3 length: 14 residues. Trimming cost V 0 bases and J 0 bases, with 6 bases left between them. Per the germline V gene, CDR1 is MNHEY and CDR2 is SVGAGI. The CDR3 DNA reads TGTGCCAGCAGTTACTCGAGCAGCTCCTACGAGCAGTACTTC. It yields the protein CASSYSSSSYEQYF.

V is TRBV19 and J is TRBJ2-2; TRBD2 agrees at 7 bases. V was pared by 8 bases and J by 3 bases, with 6 bases of the junction left unmatched. The CDR3 is 14 residues long. The germline V gene encodes CDR1 LNHDA and CDR2 SQIVND (reference sequence). The CDR3 nucleotides are TGTGCCAGTTGCGGCCTAGCGGACACCGGGGAGCTGTTTTTT. Its protein product is CASCGLADTGELFF. Filled out from reference TRBV19 and TRBJ2-2, the complete variable domain reads DGGITQSPKYLFRKEGQNVTLSCEQNLNHDAMYWYRQDPGQGLRLIYYSQIVNDFQKGDIAEGYSVSREKKESFPLTVTSAQKNPTAFYLCASCGLADTGELFFGEGSRLTVL.

The chain employs TRBV6-1 and TRBJ1-1; D gene uncertain. CDR3 size: 15 residues. Per the germline V gene, CDR1 is MNHNS and CDR2 is SASEGT. The germline V and J ends were trimmed by 4 bases and 1 base, with 13 bases remaining between them. The CDR3: CASSVIETGNTEAFF. As DNA, the CDR3 is TGTGCCAGCAGTGTCATAGAGACGGGGAACACTGAAGCTTTCTTT.

The DNA of the CDR3 is TGTGCCAGCAGCCGCGGGACTAGCGGGAGGGGTGGCCACGAGCAGTACTTC. Translated: CASSRGTSGRGGHEQYF. The gene calls are TRBV7-2 and TRBJ2-7; 16 bases fit TRBD2. The V gene's germline CDR1 is SGHTA and CDR2 FQGNSA. The CDR3 runs to 17 residues. The J segment lost 5 bases and the V segment lost 5 bases, leaving 9 bases of the junction unmatched.

The rearrangement uses TRBV4-1 and TRBJ2-1; D possibly matches TRBD1 or TRBD2 (5 bases each). Trimming shortened V by 4 bases and J by 7 bases, and 23 bases separated the two germline ends. The CDR3 totals 17 residues. Germline loops: CDR1 MGHRA, CDR2 YSYEKL. This chain's CDR3 is CASSPRAAAGNDNEQFF. CDR3 coding DNA: TGCGCCAGCAGCCCCCGAGCGGCGGCAGGGAATGATAATGAGCAGTTCTTC.

The chain carries TRBV5-6 and TRBJ2-7, with 10 bases identical to TRBD2. The CDR3 contains 14 residues. Germline CDR1 is SGHDT and CDR2 is YYEEEE. Trimming took 4 bases from V and 6 from J; bases not matched to a gene: 7. The DNA for the CDR3 is TGTGCCAGCAGCGATAGCGGGAGGCTCCTCGAGCAGTACTTC. Its translation: CASSDSGRLLEQYF.